This T cell receptor (beta chain) was obtained from a study of T-cell reconstitution after alpha-beta-depleted transplantation in children. There are many counts of this clonotype. Its specificity is not known. Unique molecular identifiers were incorporated into the prepared TCRbeta library. Via MiXCR, TCRdb re-called the PCR reads, giving one row per CDR3 protein. The repertoire holds 250,000 or so distinct CDR3 sequences, with roughly 8.2% as singletons. In germline, CDR1 is MNHNS, CDR2 SASEGT. This CDR3 spans 12 amino acids. The V end lost 6 bases, the J end lost 3 bases, and 7 bases lay between the germline ends. Study-level points and caveats: Expanded graft clones, several hundred of them, were reportedly the source of alpha-beta T cells about two months after transplant. After one year, T-cell counts and TCRbeta diversity mostly came from new T cells.

The material sequenced was PBMCs, mostly from graft donor cells, taken 180 days after TCRalphabeta/CD19-depleted stem cell transplant. The chain recombines TRBV6-1 with TRBJ2-3, with D perhaps matching TRBD2 (5 bases). The TCR originated in a male patient younger than 18 who had a stem cell transplant for acute lymphoblastic leukemia, so the T cells may come from the graft donor. This CDR3 reads CASRRGTDTQYF. CDR3 in DNA: TGTGCCAGCAGACGGGGAACAGATACGCAGTATTTT.